The 19 T cell receptor beta chains below all came from one sample that was sequenced in a study of blood T cell repertoires in COVID-19. The assay was immunoSEQ multiplex PCR, and TCRdb's table has in-frame clones only and misses some. The profile shows over 100,000 clones, 85% to 90% of them singletons. Source material: peripheral blood. The receptors originated from a man between 60 and 75 years old with COVID-19, enrolled during active disease.

The V call is TRBV19, the J call TRBJ1-1; unclear D gene. V lost 5 bases, J lost 0 bases, and 13 bases lay in between. Looked up from germline, CDR1 is LNHDA and CDR2 is SQIVND (reference sequence). The CDR3 is 15 residues long. CDR3 coding DNA: TGTGCCAGTAGTCCGGGAACCATAATGAACACTGAAGCTTTCTTT. Its protein is CASSPGTIMNTEAFF. Using reference TRBV19 and TRBJ1-1 for the parts outside the CDR3, the full variable domain is DGGITQSPKYLFRKEGQNVTLSCEQNLNHDAMYWYRQDPGQGLRLIYYSQIVNDFQKGDIAEGYSVSREKKESFPLTVTSAQKNPTAFYLCASSPGTIMNTEAFFGQGTRLTVV.

The genes are TRBV5-1 and TRBJ2-5; TRBD2 matches at 9 bases. Germline CDR1 SGHRS, CDR2 YFSETQ. The CDR3 is made up of 17 amino acids. J lost 2 bases, V lost 4 bases, and 12 bases had no gene match. In nucleotides, the CDR3 is TGCGCCAGCAGCACGGGGCCAGCGGGGGGCTTACAAGAGACCCAGTACTTC. Protein sequence: CASSTGPAGGLQETQYF.

V is TRBV5-1 and J is TRBJ2-7; 8 nucleotides line up with TRBD1. CDR3 length: 14 amino acids. Trimming cost V 3 bases and J 4 bases; bases outside gene matches: 6. Germline CDR1 and CDR2: SGHRS and YFSETQ. In nucleotides, the CDR3 is TGCGCCAGCAGCTCTGGCGGGACAGGATACGAGCAGTACTTC. Protein product: CASSSGGTGYEQYF.

This clone has a single count. The gene calls are TRBV9 and TRBJ1-2; D might be TRBD1 (5 bases). The CDR3 covers 14 residues. Deletions cut 4 bases from V and 6 bases from J, with 16 bases between. The V gene's germline CDR1 is SGDLS and CDR2 YYNGEE. Here the CDR3 reads CASSPPRGSDGYTF. The CDR3 DNA is TGTGCCAGCAGCCCTCCAAGGGGCTCTGATGGCTACACCTTC. Drawing the rest from reference TRBV9 and TRBJ1-2, the complete variable domain is DSGVTQTPKHLITATGQRVTLRCSPRSGDLSVYWYQQSLDQGLQFLIQYYNGEERAKGNILERFSAQQFPDLHSELNLSSLELGDSALYFCASSPPRGSDGYTFGSGTRLTVV.

The chain combines TRBV5-4 with TRBJ2-3; D is perhaps TRBD2 (6 bases). Germline CDR1 SGHNT, CDR2 YYREEE (reference sequence). This CDR3 region has 16 residues. V lost 4 bases to trimming and J lost 3 bases, with 18 bases between them. CDR3 sequence (DNA): TGTGCCAGCAGCCCGGGGAGGACCCAAGGAACAGATACGCAGTATTTT. Translation: CASSPGRTQGTDTQYF.

The V gene is TRBV2, the J gene TRBJ2-5, with D unresolved. The germline V and J ends were trimmed by 7 bases and 2 bases, with 11 bases remaining between them. CDR1 and CDR2 (germline): SNHLY, FYNNEI. The CDR3 consists of 13 residues. The CDR3 DNA sequence: TGTGCCAGCACCCCCGACTTGCAAGAGACCCAGTACTTC. It is translated as CASTPDLQETQYF. The variable domain in full, with the rest retrieved from reference TRBV2 and TRBJ2-5, is EPEVTQTPSHQVTQMGQEVILRCVPISNHLYFYWYRQILGQKVEFLVSFYNNEISEKSEIFDDQFSVERPDGSNFTLKIRSTKLEDSAMYFCASTPDLQETQYFGPGTRLLVL.

The chain uses TRBV7-6 and TRBJ2-3, with D perhaps TRBD1 (6 bases). Germline loops: CDR1 SGHVS, CDR2 FNYEAQ. V was trimmed by 5 bases and J by 2 bases, leaving 11 bases between them. The CDR3 covers 14 residues. The CDR3 protein is CASSKGGFTDTQYF. In DNA form, the CDR3 reads TGTGCCAGCAGCAAAGGGGGTTTCACAGATACGCAGTATTTT.

This chain joins TRBV30 and TRBJ1-1; TRBD1 aligns across 7 bases. The J segment lost 2 bases and the V segment lost 4 bases, leaving 7 bases of the junction unmatched. Germline-derived CDR1 and CDR2 are GTSNPN and SVGIG (reference sequence). CDR3 size: 14 residues. The CDR3 DNA reads as TGTGCCTGGAAGCAGGGGGTAGTAAACACTGAAGCTTTCTTT. The encoded protein is CAWKQGVVNTEAFF.

J is TRBJ1-2 and V is TRBV19; D unclear. CDR1 LNHDA and CDR2 SQIVND come from the germline V gene (reference sequence). V lost 7 bases and J 5 bases, leaving 14 bases between the germline ends. The CDR3 is made up of 13 amino acids. CDR3 amino acids: CASIAPPGYGYTF. DNA for the CDR3: TGTGCCAGTATCGCTCCGCCGGGATATGGCTACACCTTC.

This chain links TRBV11-2 with TRBJ1-6; 12 positions agree with TRBD1. Germline CDR1 reads SGHAT; CDR2 reads FQNNGV. J was trimmed by 7 bases and V by 1 base; bases with no gene match: 8. The CDR3 covers 18 residues. The CDR3 spells CASSLVGTGGQRNSPLHF. CDR3 DNA sequence: TGTGCCAGCAGCTTAGTTGGGACAGGGGGCCAGAGGAATTCACCCCTCCACTTT. The variable domain in full, with the rest retrieved from reference TRBV11-2 and TRBJ1-6, is EAGVAQSPRYKIIEKRQSVAFWCNPISGHATLYWYQQILGQGPKLLIQFQNNGVVDDSQLPKDRFSAERLKGVDSTLKIQPAKLEDSAVYLCASSLVGTGGQRNSPLHFGNGTRLTVT.

V usage is TRBV19 and J usage is TRBJ1-6, with 7 bases fitting TRBD1. There are 14 residues in the CDR3. V shed 6 bases and J 7 bases; nucleotides not matched to a gene: 6. Germline assignment: CDR1 LNHDA and CDR2 SQIVND (reference sequence). Written as DNA, the CDR3 is TGTGCCAGTAGACCGGACAGGAGGAATTCACCCCTCCACTTT. The encoded protein is CASRPDRRNSPLHF.

This clone was detected once. The chain uses TRBV19 and TRBJ2-2, with 8 bases fitting TRBD2. This CDR3 is built from 15 residues. The germline CDR1 and CDR2 sequences are LNHDA and SQIVND (reference sequence). V was clipped by 6 bases and J by 1 base; unmatched bases: 4. The CDR3 loop is CASRRTSLNTGELFF. The CDR3 nucleotides are TGTGCCAGTAGACGGACTAGCCTGAACACCGGGGAGCTGTTTTTT.

This chain joins TRBV19 and TRBJ2-5; 10 positions agree with TRBD1. In germline, CDR1 is LNHDA, CDR2 SQIVND (reference sequence). The CDR3 loop spans 14 amino acids. J lost 3 bases, V lost 4 bases, and 2 bases had no gene match. CDR3 coding DNA: TGTGCCAGTAGTACGACAGGGGGCAAAGAGACCCAGTACTTC. Translating it yields CASSTTGGKETQYF.

This clone is a singleton in its sample. This rearrangement joins TRBV27 to TRBJ1-1, with TRBD1 matching 8 bases. CDR1 MNHEY and CDR2 SMNVEV come from the germline V gene (reference sequence). Trimming cost V 5 bases and J 4 bases; bases outside gene matches: 6. CDR3 length equals 14 residues. The CDR3 nucleotides are TGTGCCAGCAGTCCTATTGGACAGGGCACTGAAGCTTTCTTT. Protein: CASSPIGQGTEAFF.

The V and J genes are TRBV15 and TRBJ1-2, with a weak D call TRBD1 (6 bases). Germline values: CDR1 LNHNV, CDR2 YYDKDF (reference sequence). This CDR3 has 14 amino acids. V gave up 0 bases and J gave up 4 bases, with 9 bases separating them. CDR3 loop: CATSRDRTAYGYTF. As DNA, the CDR3 is TGTGCCACCAGCAGAGATCGGACAGCCTATGGCTACACCTTC.

This chain joins TRBV5-4 and TRBJ1-1; the match to TRBD1 covers 9 bases. The V segment lost 5 bases and the J segment 4 bases; nucleotides outside the gene matches: 9. This CDR3 region has 15 residues. Germline values: CDR1 SGHNT, CDR2 YYREEE (reference sequence). The CDR3 spells CASRGPTGGVTEAFF. In nucleotides, the CDR3 is TGTGCCAGCAGGGGCCCCACAGGGGGCGTCACTGAAGCTTTCTTT.

The table lists this clone with a count of one. The chain has TRBV27 and TRBJ2-1; the D gene is possibly TRBD1 (6 bases). The CDR3 covers 17 residues. Trimming left V 5 bases short and J 3 bases short, with 20 bases between. Germline V gene lookup returns CDR1 MNHEY and CDR2 SMNVEV (reference sequence). The chain's CDR3 is CASSLQQGPLLYNEQFF. The DNA of the CDR3 is TGTGCCAGCAGTCTGCAACAGGGTCCCCTCCTCTACAATGAGCAGTTCTTC.

Only one count was recorded for this clone. This chain uses TRBV27 with TRBJ2-3, with D perhaps TRBD1 (5 bases). This CDR3 has 15 residues. Germline V gene data show CDR1 as MNHEY and CDR2 as SMNVEV (reference sequence). V was trimmed by 6 bases and J by 3 bases, leaving 16 bases between them. The CDR3 here is CASRKTVALTDTQYF. CDR3 coding DNA: TGTGCCAGCAGAAAGACAGTAGCCTTGACAGATACGCAGTATTTT.

The chain links TRBV2 to TRBJ1-3, with unresolved D. Trimming removed 3 bases from V and 0 bases from J, with 9 bases in between. Per germline, CDR1 SNHLY and CDR2 FYNNEI. The CDR3 contains 15 residues. CDR3 protein: CASSDDGSSGNTIYF. The CDR3 DNA reads TGTGCCAGCAGTGATGACGGGAGCTCTGGAAACACCATATATTTT.